The TCR beta chain described here comes from a study of blood T cells in healthy people across ages (dated by TCRdb to about 2015). With respect to the entire study: Template switching captured roughly one uniquely barcoded TCR beta cDNA molecule per two T cells in model experiments. Age-related changes in TCR beta repertoire diversity were measured in the study by deep sequencing normalized with unique cDNA molecular identifiers. Donors were grouped into four age groups: young (average approximately 15 years), middle-aged (about 40), aged (around 56) and long-lived (around 80). To avoid experimental bias, donors of different ages were randomly spread across the sequencing lanes. Two additional independent replicas of 1 million unique cDNA reads from the same blood draw were analyzed for two donors (one aged 18 to 30 and one aged 80 or older). Study-wide findings and limitations: The long-lived group showed more naive CD4+ T cells, fewer expanded clones and increased TCR diversity than the aged group, suggesting age selection. Observed TCR beta diversity correlated strongly with the percentage of naive T cells measured by flow cytometry. Because the CMV infection status of the donors was unknown, age-related changes in expanded clonotypes may potentially have been confounded. Total diversity estimates from one million sequenced T cells were considered lower bounds and underestimates. Bulk unsorted PBMC profiling prevented conclusive comparison of naive and antigen-experienced compartments. As age increased, observed TCR beta diversity per million T cells dropped in a roughly linear way, and a significant reduction was already evident by age 40.

There are many counts of this clonotype. No antigen is known for it. The record has no base qualities; no much larger clone is one base away. Systemically healthy Caucasian individuals from Russia, roughly 40 in total and aged roughly 6 to 100 years, were included as donors. Roughly 9 milliliters of peripheral blood were drawn from each donor into EDTA-treated Vacutainer tubes. Ficoll-Paque density-gradient centrifugation was used to isolate PBMCs, with at least 7 million obtained per sample. Trizol reagent was used to extract total RNA from PBMCs, with at least 6 micrograms per sample. For every donor, flow cytometry on a PBMC aliquot measured the percentage of naive CD45RAhigh/CD27high T cells. Its CDR3 holds 14 amino acids, cysteine through phenylalanine. Of the read, only the CDR3 DNA is kept; its 42 bases are in frame from base 1. The junction shows trimming of 0 bases on V and 4 bases on J, plus 12 bases between the germline ends. The germline V gene specifies SQVTM as CDR1 and ANQGSEA as CDR2.

Libraries were constructed by 5' RACE. Sequenced using an Illumina HiSeq 2500. The second PCR ran for roughly 7 to 12 cycles and used a J-beta primer mix along with a sample-barcoded 5' primer. A unique molecular identifier was introduced onto each TCR beta cDNA molecule by a template-switch 5' adaptor carrying 12 random nucleotides. At least 2.5 million CDR3-containing paired-end reads were obtained from each sample. First-strand cDNA synthesis was performed from all RNA using the Mint cDNA synthesis kit, with priming by a TRBC-specific oligonucleotide. All cDNA was treated with uracil-DNA glycosylase and then went through a first 18-cycle PCR with the universal primers M1SS and BC2_uni_R. The original pipeline was this. For normalization, 1 million high-quality reads, each with a distinct molecular identifier, were randomly selected from each sample. Reads sharing molecular identifiers were discarded rather than binned into consensus sequences. MiTCR, run with a Q25 quality threshold and the strictest error-elimination algorithm, handled CDR3 identification, clonotype clustering and error correction. A nonparametric unseen species model using Euler transformation provided a lower-bound estimate of total TCR beta diversity. The public reads were run again by TCRdb, first through fastp at Q25 and then through MiXCR, and only productive beta chains were kept. All rows with the same CDR3 protein become a single entry with the most common DNA and genes. V and J calls and clone size were set by TCRdb, not the authors. The sample profile shows about 590,000 distinct CDR3 sequences; roughly 31% of them were found once. 15% to 18% of the sample comes from the top ten.

Material for sequencing was blood. The clonotype comes from a woman of 80 years or more in good health. The chain is made from TRBV29-1 and TRBJ1-2; perhaps TRBD1 is the D gene, with 5 bases matching. CDR3 sequence: CSVEDRDLLYGYTF. The bases read TGCAGCGTTGAAGATCGGGACCTCCTCTATGGCTACACCTTC.